The 12 T cell receptor beta chains below were found in one sample sequenced in a study of vaccination effects on CD4 cells after COVID-19. Repertoires were generated with immunoSEQ multiplex PCR, while TCRdb's copy carries only in-frame clones and drops some. The data show approximately 40,000 clones, with about two thirds seen just once and approximately 22% held by the top ten. The antigens these receptors bind are not known. Sequencing in the ViraFEST assay came after antigen-specific CD4+ T cells had been expanded with viral peptide pools, which were used to stimulate PBMC. Following 10 days of culture, CD4+ T cells were isolated. In the vaccine recipients, nucleocapsid antibodies were negative and there was no prior SARS-CoV-2 infection. The sequenced sample was CD4+ T cells from PBMCs cultured with SARS-CoV-2 spike peptides, obtained before COVID-19 vaccination. Source of these receptors: a human donor who received a COVID-19 vaccine.

The J gene is TRBJ1-1, the V gene TRBV7-9, with D possibly matching TRBD1 (5 bases). The CDR3 contains 13 residues. CDR1 is SEHNR, CDR2 FQNEAQ, per germline (reference sequence). The germline V and J ends were trimmed by 3 bases and 0 bases, with 5 bases remaining between them. In nucleotides, the CDR3 is TGTGCCAGCAGCTTGGACATGAACACTGAAGCTTTCTTT. The encoded protein is CASSLDMNTEAFF.

This clone has just a few counts. The CDR3 DNA sequence: TGTGCCAGCAGCCCCCAGCCACAGTTAGCTAACTATGGCTACACCTTC. It specifies CASSPQPQLANYGYTF. The genes are TRBV7-2 and TRBJ1-2; no clear D gene. Germline values: CDR1 SGHTA, CDR2 FQGNSA. The V end lost 5 bases, the J end lost 0 bases, and 16 bases lay between the germline ends. The CDR3 has 16 residues.

The chain is built from TRBV28 and TRBJ2-3; 7 bases are shared with TRBD2. V lost 6 bases to trimming and J lost 0 bases; unmatched junction nucleotides: 6. Germline V gene sequence: CDR1 MDHEN, CDR2 SYDVKM. This CDR3 has 15 residues. CDR3 nucleotide sequence: TGTGCCAGCAGCCGCCAGGGACTAAGCACAGATACGCAGTATTTT. Translating it yields CASSRQGLSTDTQYF.

The chain uses TRBV5-8 and TRBJ2-1; 11 bases align to TRBD2. The junction had 8 bases not matched to a gene; V was cut back by 3 bases and J by 6 bases. Germline loops: CDR1 SGHTS, CDR2 YDEGEE. The CDR3 runs 16 residues. The CDR3 protein is CASSSRSGGAPNEQFF. CDR3 in DNA: TGTGCCAGCAGCTCACGTAGCGGGGGGGCTCCCAATGAGCAGTTCTTC.

The CDR3 DNA follows: TGCGCCAGCAGCCAAGATCGACCAAGGACAGGGGAATACTCCTACGAGCAGTACTTC. It specifies CASSQDRPRTGEYSYEQYF. This rearrangement joins TRBV4-1 to TRBJ2-7; 9 bases line up with TRBD1. This CDR3 spans 19 amino acids. Looked up from germline, CDR1 is MGHRA and CDR2 is YSYEKL. The J segment lost 0 bases and the V segment lost 0 bases, leaving 12 bases of the junction unmatched.

The chain carries TRBV6-1 and TRBJ2-3; no reliable D call. The V gene lost 1 base and the J gene lost 6 bases, with 8 bases spanning the gap. The CDR3 covers 13 residues. CDR1 and CDR2 from the germline V gene are MNHNS and SASEGT. As DNA, the CDR3 is TGTGCCAGCAGTGAAGGGGTCCCCGATACGCAGTATTTT. Residues: CASSEGVPDTQYF.

The J gene is TRBJ2-3, the V gene TRBV27; no clear D. CDR1 and CDR2 from the germline V gene are MNHEY and SMNVEV (reference sequence). This CDR3 is 13 amino acids long. Trimming removed 8 bases at V and 5 bases at J, with 14 bases between. The DNA for the CDR3 is TGTGCCAGCGTAAGTTCGGGCGGAGATACGCAGTATTTT. This sequence encodes CASVSSGGDTQYF.

This clone came up a few times. V is TRBV7-2 and J is TRBJ1-1; D possibly corresponds to TRBD1 (5 bases). The V and J ends lost 1 base and 7 bases respectively, with 10 bases between them. There are 13 residues in the CDR3. Germline V gives CDR1 SGHTA, CDR2 FQGNSA. In DNA, the CDR3 is TGTGCCAGCAGCTTAGTACAGGCAGGTGAAGCTTTCTTT. It yields the protein CASSLVQAGEAFF.

The V gene is TRBV6-6, the J gene TRBJ2-7; 7 nucleotides align to TRBD1. CDR1 and CDR2 from the germline V gene are MNHNY and SVGAGI (reference sequence). This CDR3 contains 13 residues. J was trimmed by 5 bases and V by 5 bases; bases with no gene match: 6. The CDR3 DNA reads TGTGCCAGCAGTGACAGGGCGAAGAACGAGCAGTACTTC. Translating gives CASSDRAKNEQYF.

This chain's CDR3 is CASSYDTGELFF. CDR3 in DNA: TGTGCCAGCAGTTACGACACCGGGGAGCTGTTTTTT. J is TRBJ2-2 and V is TRBV27; D unclear. Germline CDR1 reads MNHEY; CDR2 reads SMNVEV (reference sequence). This CDR3 is 12 amino acids long. Trimming stripped 4 bases from V and 3 bases from J, with 3 bases between.

The J gene is TRBJ1-2, the V gene TRBV7-2; D call uncertain. The V and J ends lost 1 base and 3 bases respectively, with 15 bases between them. The V gene's germline CDR1 is SGHTA and CDR2 FQGNSA. The CDR3 spans 16 residues. CDR3 in amino acids: CASSLGPGSQHYGYTF. CDR3 DNA: TGTGCCAGCAGCTTAGGTCCGGGGTCCCAACACTATGGCTACACCTTC.

The chain couples TRBV14 to TRBJ2-7; 10 nucleotides align to TRBD2. This CDR3 is 17 amino acids long. Per germline, CDR1 SGHDN and CDR2 FVKESK. V shed 0 bases, J shed 3 bases, and the junction held 8 bases outside the gene matches. The CDR3 is CASSQDVSGGGLYEQYF. CDR3 DNA: TGTGCCAGCAGCCAAGATGTAAGCGGGGGGGGACTCTACGAGCAGTACTTC.